The 18 T cell receptor beta chains below all came from one sample that was sequenced in a study of blood T cell repertoires in COVID-19 (dated by TCRdb to about 2020). The library was generated by the immunoSEQ multiplex PCR assay. TCRdb limited this immuneACCESS table to in-frame rearrangements with V and J called. A share of clones is missing; checked studies link under half to unresolved V genes, and the rest is unexplained. A total of about 110,000 clones appear in this sample, over 80% of them only once. 4% to 4.5% of the sample is held by the ten biggest clonotypes. The sequenced sample consisted of peripheral blood. These receptors were taken from a woman aged 70-85 years with acute or convalescent COVID-19.

This sequence joins TRBV11-2 and TRBJ2-3; 9 bases agree with TRBD2. Trimming at V came to 4 bases and at J to 3 bases, leaving 8 bases not matched to a gene. Germline V lookup: CDR1 SGHAT, CDR2 FQNNGV. The CDR3 contains 16 residues. The CDR3 reads CASSSNPGLATDTQYF. CDR3 nucleotides: TGTGCCAGCAGCTCCAACCCCGGACTAGCGACAGATACGCAGTATTTT.

The J gene is TRBJ2-1, the V gene TRBV6-2 or TRBV6-3; no definite D call. The CDR3 has 14 residues. Germline CDR1 is MNHEY and CDR2 is SVGEGT. Deletions cut 2 bases from V and 4 bases from J, with 9 bases between. The CDR3 here is CASSYVSLYNEQFF. In DNA form, the CDR3 reads TGTGCCAGCAGTTACGTGTCCCTATACAATGAGCAGTTCTTC.

The rearrangement links TRBV28 to TRBJ2-7, with 8 bases aligning to TRBD2. CDR3 length equals 14 residues. The V gene end was trimmed by 8 bases and the J gene end by 5 bases; junction bases not matched to a gene: 11. Per germline, CDR1 MDHEN and CDR2 SYDVKM. CDR3 amino acids: CASVTIAGSHEQYF. The CDR3 coding sequence is TGTGCCAGCGTTACCATAGCGGGAAGCCACGAGCAGTACTTC.

This chain links TRBV6-5 with TRBJ1-4; 7 nucleotides agree with TRBD1. Trimming cost V 6 bases and J 6 bases; bases outside gene matches: 10. Germline V gene lookup returns CDR1 MNHEY and CDR2 SVGAGI. This CDR3 spans 15 amino acids. The CDR3 spells CASRLGTEPYEKLFF. The DNA for the CDR3 is TGTGCCAGCAGACTGGGGACAGAACCTTATGAAAAACTGTTTTTT.

This sequence joins TRBV19 and TRBJ2-1; TRBD2 agrees at 10 bases. This CDR3 spans 14 amino acids. J was trimmed by 10 bases and V by 3 bases; bases with no gene match: 6. Germline-derived CDR1 and CDR2 are LNHDA and SQIVND (reference sequence). CDR3 DNA: TGTGCCAGTAGTATGTCTAGCGGGAGATACGAGCAGTTCTTC. The encoded protein is CASSMSSGRYEQFF.

The table lists this clone with a count of one. The chain links TRBV25-1 to TRBJ1-6, with D maybe TRBD1 (5 bases). This CDR3 spans 11 amino acids. Trimming removed 6 bases from V and 15 bases from J, with 12 bases in between. Germline V gives CDR1 MGHDK, CDR2 SYGVNS. This CDR3 reads CASREGRHLHF. The CDR3 nucleotides are TGTGCCAGCAGGGAGGGACGCCACCTCCACTTT. Full variable domain (remainder filled in from reference TRBV25-1 and TRBJ1-6): EADIYQTPRYLVIGTGKKITLECSQTMGHDKMYWYQQDPGMELHLIHYSYGVNSTEKGDLSSESTVSRIRTEHFPLTLESARPSHTSQYLCASREGRHLHFGNGTRLTVT.

This sequence joins TRBV5-4 and TRBJ1-2; the D is unclear. This CDR3 has 15 residues. V lost 2 bases to trimming and J lost 5 bases, with 16 bases between them. Per germline, CDR1 SGHNT and CDR2 YYREEE (reference sequence). The CDR3 region is CASSLWADEWYGYTF. The DNA of the CDR3 is TGTGCCAGCAGCTTATGGGCAGACGAGTGGTATGGCTACACCTTC.

This clone was observed a few times. This sequence joins TRBV7-9 and TRBJ2-7; 9 bases are a match to TRBD2. The CDR3 has 14 amino acids. With V trimmed by 4 bases and J by 5 bases, 6 bases remained unmatched. Germline V gives CDR1 SEHNR, CDR2 FQNEAQ (reference sequence). CDR3 protein: CASSSGTSNNEQYF. CDR3 bases: TGTGCCAGCAGCTCCGGGACTAGCAATAACGAGCAGTACTTC.

The rearrangement links TRBV5-1 to TRBJ2-7, with D possibly being TRBD1 (6 bases). The CDR3 loop spans 16 amino acids. Germline lookup yields CDR1 SGHRS and CDR2 YFSETQ. The V end was cut by 0 bases, the J end by 7 bases, with 20 bases between. In DNA, the CDR3 is TGCGCCAGCAGCTTGGTAGGTTCTAGCACGCAGGGGGAGCAGTACTTC. The encoded protein is CASSLVGSSTQGEQYF.

In this sample, this clone turned up a few times. This chain uses TRBV3-1 (or the pseudogene TRBV3-2) with TRBJ1-2; 7 nucleotides match TRBD1. Germline CDR1 LGHDT, CDR2 YNNKEL (reference sequence). This CDR3 spans 16 amino acids. Germline trimming cut 1 base from V and 5 bases from J; bases unmatched to any gene: 10. CDR3 sequence (DNA): TGTGCCAGCAGCCAAGGCTGGAACAGGGGTGGGTATGGCTACACCTTC. This codes for CASSQGWNRGGYGYTF.

The chain links TRBV3-1 (or the pseudogene TRBV3-2) to TRBJ2-5, with D possibly TRBD1 on 6 matching bases. Germline V gene sequence: CDR1 LGHDT, CDR2 YNNKEL (reference sequence). This CDR3 has 14 residues. Trimming shortened V by 3 bases and J by 4 bases, and 12 bases separated the two germline ends. DNA of the CDR3: TGTGCCAGCAGCCAGAGACGGGACACAGAGACCCAGTACTTC. Amino acids: CASSQRRDTETQYF.

This clone was detected only once. The chain carries TRBV23-1 and TRBJ1-1, with TRBD1 matching over 9 bases. TRBV23-1 carries the ORF label, with uncertain function. The CDR3 has 20 residues. With 1 base clipped from V and 1 base from J, the junction kept 16 bases outside the gene matches. As DNA, the CDR3 is TGCGCCAGCAGTCAATTCCCCCCGGCTCCGGGACAGGGCTCGAACACTGAAGCTTTCTTT. It translates to CASSQFPPAPGQGSNTEAFF.

This clone was recorded once. The chain has TRBV4-1 and TRBJ2-4; D is perhaps TRBD1 (5 bases). Germline V gene data show CDR1 as MGHRA and CDR2 as YSYEKL. V was shortened by 1 base and J by 6 bases, with 13 bases between the two germline ends. The CDR3 runs 15 residues. CDR3: CASSQAQVALNIQYF. The CDR3, as DNA: TGCGCCAGCAGCCAAGCACAGGTGGCTCTAAACATTCAGTACTTC.

J is TRBJ2-3 and V is TRBV5-8; a weak D match, TRBD1 (5 bases). Germline V gene data show CDR1 as SGHTS and CDR2 as YDEGEE. The CDR3 contains 17 residues. Between the trimmed V and J ends, which lost 2 bases and 1 base, there was a span of 17 bases. The CDR3 bases are TGTGCCAGCAGCTTTCAGGGATCTGGCACCCGCACAGATACGCAGTATTTT. The encoded protein is CASSFQGSGTRTDTQYF.

A few counts support this clone. The rearrangement links TRBV6-5 to TRBJ1-4, with D perhaps matching TRBD1 (5 bases). The CDR3 runs 12 residues. The V and J ends lost 6 bases and 7 bases respectively, with 9 bases between them. The germline CDR1 and CDR2 sequences are MNHEY and SVGAGI. The CDR3 nucleotides read TGTGCCAGCAGGGGGGGAGGTGAAAAACTGTTTTTT. It translates to CASRGGGEKLFF.

This chain joins TRBV6-5 and TRBJ1-3; 7 nucleotides line up with TRBD1. The J segment lost 9 bases and the V segment lost 0 bases, leaving 11 bases of the junction unmatched. This CDR3 comprises 16 residues. Germline-derived CDR1 and CDR2 are MNHEY and SVGAGI. CDR3 sequence reads: CASSYSRQGNAGTIYF. The CDR3 DNA reads as TGTGCCAGCAGTTACTCGCGACAGGGAAATGCGGGCACCATATATTTT.

The J gene is TRBJ1-2, the V gene TRBV28; no clear D. CDR3 length equals 13 residues. The V end lost 11 bases, the J end lost 4 bases, and 17 bases lay between the germline ends. Germline V gene data show CDR1 as MDHEN and CDR2 as SYDVKM. The CDR3 here is CAVGLDTGYGYTF. CDR3 DNA: TGTGCCGTCGGCTTAGACACCGGCTATGGCTACACCTTC.

The chain employs TRBV27 and TRBJ2-3; TRBD1 is a possible D gene (6 bases). The germline V gene has CDR1 MNHEY and CDR2 SMNVEV (reference sequence). The CDR3 length is 14 residues. V was cut by 3 bases and J by 1 base, with 8 bases left in between. Here the CDR3 reads CASSLWGRTDTQYF. DNA for the CDR3: TGTGCCAGCAGTTTGTGGGGGCGCACAGATACGCAGTATTTT.